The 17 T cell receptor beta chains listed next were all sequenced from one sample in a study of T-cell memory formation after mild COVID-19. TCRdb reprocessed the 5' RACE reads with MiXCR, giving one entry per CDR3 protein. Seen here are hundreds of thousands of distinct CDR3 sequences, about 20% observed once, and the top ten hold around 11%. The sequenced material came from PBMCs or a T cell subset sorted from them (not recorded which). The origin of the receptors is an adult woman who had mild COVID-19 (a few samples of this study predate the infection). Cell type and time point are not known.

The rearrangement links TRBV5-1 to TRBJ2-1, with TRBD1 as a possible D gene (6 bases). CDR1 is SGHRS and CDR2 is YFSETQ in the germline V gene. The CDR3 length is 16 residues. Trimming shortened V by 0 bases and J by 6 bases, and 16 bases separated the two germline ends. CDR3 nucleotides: TGCGCCAGCAGCTTGGATAGGGGGTCTTTTAGCAATGAGCAGTTCTTC. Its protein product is CASSLDRGSFSNEQFF.

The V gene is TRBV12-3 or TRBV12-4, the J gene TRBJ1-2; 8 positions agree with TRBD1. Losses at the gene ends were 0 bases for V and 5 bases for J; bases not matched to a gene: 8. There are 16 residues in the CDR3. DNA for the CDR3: TGTGCCAGCAGTTTAGCCCAGGACAGGGCAGGGTATGGCTACACCTTC. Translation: CASSLAQDRAGYGYTF.

The DNA of the CDR3 is TGTGCCACCAGTGATCGTGGTCCCATGGGGGGTGAAGACACCGGGGAGCTGTTTTTT. Translation gives CATSDRGPMGGEDTGELFF. The gene calls are TRBV24-1 and TRBJ2-2; possible D gene TRBD2, 6 bases. Trimming took off 3 bases at V and 3 bases at J, with 22 bases between the two ends. Germline CDR1 KGHDR, CDR2 SFDVKD. CDR3 length: 19 residues.

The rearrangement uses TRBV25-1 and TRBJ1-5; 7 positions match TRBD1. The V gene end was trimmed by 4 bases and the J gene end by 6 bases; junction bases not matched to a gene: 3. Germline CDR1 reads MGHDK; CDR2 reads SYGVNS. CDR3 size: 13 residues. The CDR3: CASSAGGGQPQHF. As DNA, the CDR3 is TGTGCCAGCAGTGCAGGGGGGGGTCAGCCCCAGCATTTT.

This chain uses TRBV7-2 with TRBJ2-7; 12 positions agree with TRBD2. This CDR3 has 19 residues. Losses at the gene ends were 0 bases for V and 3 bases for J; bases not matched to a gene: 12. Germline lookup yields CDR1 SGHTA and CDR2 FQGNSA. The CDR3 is CASSLAQGLAGGGSYEQYF. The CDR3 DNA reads TGTGCCAGCAGCTTAGCCCAGGGGCTAGCGGGAGGGGGGAGCTACGAGCAGTACTTC.

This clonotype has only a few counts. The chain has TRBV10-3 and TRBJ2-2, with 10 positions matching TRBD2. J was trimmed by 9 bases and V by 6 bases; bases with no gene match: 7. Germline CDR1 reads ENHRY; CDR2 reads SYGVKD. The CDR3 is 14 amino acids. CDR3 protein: CAIRGLARGRELFF. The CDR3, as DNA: TGTGCCATCAGGGGACTAGCGAGAGGTCGGGAGCTGTTTTTT.

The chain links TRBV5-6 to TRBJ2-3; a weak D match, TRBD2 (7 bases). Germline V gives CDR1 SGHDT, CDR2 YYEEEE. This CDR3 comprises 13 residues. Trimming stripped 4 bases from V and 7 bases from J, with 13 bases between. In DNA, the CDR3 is TGTGCCAGCAGCCCGGGGGGCCGAAATACGCAGTATTTT. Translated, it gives CASSPGGRNTQYF. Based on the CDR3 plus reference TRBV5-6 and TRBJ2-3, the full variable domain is DAGVTQSPTHLIKTRGQQVTLRCSPKSGHDTVSWYQQALGQGPQFIFQYYEEEERQRGNFPDRFSGHQFPNYSSELNVNALLLGDSALYLCASSPGGRNTQYFGPGTRLTVL.

CDR3 coding DNA: TGTGCCAGCAGCCAAGAGAACAGTTTCTACAATGAGCAGTTCTTC. Protein: CASSQENSFYNEQFF. The V and J genes are TRBV3-1 and TRBJ2-1; no clear D. The V gene's germline CDR1 is LGHDT and CDR2 YNNKEL (reference sequence). This CDR3 spans 15 amino acids. The V gene lost 0 bases and the J gene lost 3 bases, with 9 bases spanning the gap.

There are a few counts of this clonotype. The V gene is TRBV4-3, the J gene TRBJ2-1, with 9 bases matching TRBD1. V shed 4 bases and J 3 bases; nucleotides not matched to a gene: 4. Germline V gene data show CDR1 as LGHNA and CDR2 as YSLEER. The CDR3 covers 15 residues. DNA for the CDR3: TGCGCCAGCAGCCGATCGGGACAGGGCTACAATGAGCAGTTCTTC. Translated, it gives CASSRSGQGYNEQFF.

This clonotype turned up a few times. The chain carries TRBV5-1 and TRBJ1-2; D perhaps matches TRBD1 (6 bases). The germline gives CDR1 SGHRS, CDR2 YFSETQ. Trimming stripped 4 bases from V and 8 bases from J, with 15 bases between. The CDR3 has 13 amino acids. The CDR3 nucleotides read TGCGCCAGCAGCCCGGACAGTCGGCAGGGCTACACCTTC. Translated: CASSPDSRQGYTF.

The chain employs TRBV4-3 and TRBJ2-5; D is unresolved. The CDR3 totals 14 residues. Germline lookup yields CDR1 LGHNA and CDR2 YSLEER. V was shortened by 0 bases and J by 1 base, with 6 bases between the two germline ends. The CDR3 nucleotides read TGCGCCAGCAGCCAAGATGGTTTCCAAGAGACCCAGTACTTC. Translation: CASSQDGFQETQYF.

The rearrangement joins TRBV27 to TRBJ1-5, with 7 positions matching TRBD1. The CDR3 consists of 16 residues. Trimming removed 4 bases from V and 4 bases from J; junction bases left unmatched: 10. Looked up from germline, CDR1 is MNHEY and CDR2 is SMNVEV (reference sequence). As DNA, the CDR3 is TGTGCCAGCAGTTCGGACAGGTACCCGCAGAATCAGCCCCAGCATTTT. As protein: CASSSDRYPQNQPQHF.

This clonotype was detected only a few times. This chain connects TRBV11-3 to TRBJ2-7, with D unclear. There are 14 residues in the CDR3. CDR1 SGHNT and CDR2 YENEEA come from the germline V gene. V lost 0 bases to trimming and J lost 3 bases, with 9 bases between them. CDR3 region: CASSLEGRIYEQYF. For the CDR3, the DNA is TGTGCCAGCAGCTTAGAGGGCCGGATCTACGAGCAGTACTTC.

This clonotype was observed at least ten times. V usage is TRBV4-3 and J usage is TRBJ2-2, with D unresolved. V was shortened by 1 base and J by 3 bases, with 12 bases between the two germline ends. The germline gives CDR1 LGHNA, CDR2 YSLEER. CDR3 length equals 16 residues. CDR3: CASSQVYGRYTGELFF. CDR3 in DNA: TGCGCCAGCAGCCAAGTTTACGGACGATACACCGGGGAGCTGTTTTTT.

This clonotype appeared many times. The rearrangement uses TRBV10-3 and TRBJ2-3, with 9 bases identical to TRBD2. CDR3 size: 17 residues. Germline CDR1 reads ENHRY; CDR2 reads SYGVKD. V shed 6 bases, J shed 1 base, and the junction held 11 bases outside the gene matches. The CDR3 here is CAISGTSSHPGTDTQYF. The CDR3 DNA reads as TGTGCCATCAGCGGGACTAGCTCCCACCCAGGCACAGATACGCAGTATTTT.

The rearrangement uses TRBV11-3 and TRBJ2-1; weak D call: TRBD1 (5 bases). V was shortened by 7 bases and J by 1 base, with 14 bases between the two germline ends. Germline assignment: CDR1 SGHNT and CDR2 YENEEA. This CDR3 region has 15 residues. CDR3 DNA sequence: TGTGCCAGCATTGGGGTAGGGGCGTCCTACAATGAGCAGTTCTTC. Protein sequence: CASIGVGASYNEQFF.

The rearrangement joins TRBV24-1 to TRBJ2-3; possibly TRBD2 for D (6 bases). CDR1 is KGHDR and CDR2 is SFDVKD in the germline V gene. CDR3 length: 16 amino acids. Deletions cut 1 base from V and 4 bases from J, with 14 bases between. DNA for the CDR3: TGTGCCACCAGTGATTTTAGCGGCGGGCAACCAGATACGCAGTATTTT. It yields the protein CATSDFSGGQPDTQYF.